A selection of T cell receptor beta chains follows, all from one sample in a study. TCRdb used MiXCR to reprocess the RT-PCR reads, holding one entry per CDR3 protein. The data hold more than 600,000 distinct CDR3 sequences, with 14% observed a single time. The sample taken for sequencing was memory CD4+ T cells from blood. These receptors were taken from a female donor in good health, serving as a healthy control. The CDR3 runs from the conserved cysteine through the conserved F or W. D genes are given only for firm matches. Where a row states a size, it is once, few, many or the class of an expanded clone; other rows omit it.

j_call | d_call | v_call | clone_size | cdr3_aa | cdr3_nt
TRBJ2-1 | TRBD2 | TRBV9 | few | CASSVALPSGSQPYNEQFF | TGTGCCAGCAGCGTAGCTCTCCCTAGCGGGAGTCAACCCTACAATGAGCAGTTCTTC
TRBJ1-2 | - | TRBV5-1 | many | CASRARSGTDYGYTF | TGCGCCAGCAGAGCTCGATCCGGGACGGACTATGGCTACACCTTC
TRBJ1-2 | TRBD1 | TRBV7-2 | - | CASSLDQGVDGYTF | TGTGCCAGCAGCTTAGACCAGGGGGTGGATGGCTACACCTTC
TRBJ2-1 | TRBD2 | TRBV18 | - | CASSPNRLAGSYNEQFF | TGTGCCAGCTCACCAAATCGACTAGCGGGAAGTTACAATGAGCAGTTCTTC
TRBJ1-2 | - | TRBV27 | - | CASSPSDHYGYTF | TGTGCCAGCAGTCCGTCGGACCACTATGGCTACACCTTC
TRBJ1-2 | - | TRBV6-2/TRBV6-3 | few | CASSYYLGAYTF | TGTGCCAGCAGTTACTACTTAGGGGCCTACACCTTC
TRBJ1-6 | - | TRBV4-1 | few | CASSQPREGSNSPLHF | TGCGCCAGCAGCCAACCTAGGGAAGGGTCTAATTCACCCCTCCACTTT
TRBJ2-7 | - | TRBV7-9 | - | CASSLMSGGEQYF | TGTGCCAGCAGCTTAATGTCAGGTGGGGAGCAGTACTTC
TRBJ2-3 | TRBD2 | TRBV11-2 | - | CASSSGLSGVTDTQYF | TGTGCCAGCAGCTCGGGACTATCGGGAGTCACAGATACGCAGTATTTT
TRBJ2-1 | TRBD2 | TRBV11-2 | - | CASSLVGGEFGEQFF | TGTGCCAGCAGCTTAGTGGGGGGGGAATTCGGCGAGCAGTTCTTC
TRBJ2-2 | - | TRBV7-2 | - | CASSGPLIGELFF | TGTGCCAGCAGCGGACCTTTAATCGGGGAGCTGTTTTTT
TRBJ2-3 | - | TRBV20-1 | many | CSASSLQTSTDTQYF | TGCAGTGCTAGTTCCCTACAGACTAGCACAGATACGCAGTATTTT
TRBJ2-1 | - | TRBV6-2/TRBV6-3 | few | CASSYSPGQILYNEQFF | TGTGCCAGCAGTTACTCCCCCGGGCAGATTCTCTACAATGAGCAGTTCTTC
TRBJ1-2 | - | TRBV5-1 | many | CASSALGYGYTF | TGCGCCAGCAGCGCCTTAGGCTATGGCTACACCTTC
TRBJ1-1 | - | TRBV12-3/TRBV12-4 | - | CASSRVFGAEAFF | TGTGCCAGCAGTAGGGTGTTCGGTGCTGAAGCTTTCTTT
TRBJ2-7 | - | TRBV6-5 | many | CASSYGLPSLSYEQYF | TGTGCCAGCAGTTACGGCCTCCCAAGCCTCTCCTACGAGCAGTACTTC
TRBJ1-2 | - | TRBV5-6 | many | CASSQSYGYTF | TGTGCCAGCAGCCAAAGCTATGGCTACACCTTC
TRBJ2-7 | TRBD2 | TRBV5-6 | many | CASSLGLAGPSSYEQYF | TGTGCCAGCAGCTTGGGACTAGCGGGCCCAAGCTCCTACGAGCAGTACTTC
TRBJ2-7 | TRBD1 | TRBV7-9 | few | CASSPQGQGNEQYF | TGTGCCAGCAGCCCCCAGGGACAGGGGAACGAGCAGTACTTC
TRBJ2-1 | - | TRBV5-6 | - | CASSQRPGDEQFF | TGTGCCAGCAGTCAAAGGCCGGGGGATGAGCAGTTCTTC
TRBJ1-5 | - | TRBV12-3/TRBV12-4 | - | CASSPARVSNQPQHF | TGTGCCAGCAGCCCTGCCAGGGTGAGCAATCAGCCCCAGCATTTT
TRBJ1-5 | TRBD1 | TRBV3-1 | - | CASSGSPGGGRNQPQHF | TGTGCCAGCAGCGGGTCGCCGGGAGGGGGCCGCAATCAGCCCCAGCATTTT
TRBJ2-5 | TRBD2 | TRBV12-3/TRBV12-4 | many | CASRPSGDQETQYF | TGTGCCAGCAGGCCTAGCGGGGACCAAGAGACCCAGTACTTC
TRBJ2-7 | TRBD2 | TRBV5-5 | few | CASSFAGGSEQYF | TGTGCCAGCAGCTTCGCGGGAGGGTCCGAGCAGTACTTC
TRBJ2-4 | - | TRBV5-6 | - | CASSLLAPSKNIQYF | TGTGCCAGCAGCTTGTTGGCCCCCTCCAAAAACATTCAGTACTTC
TRBJ2-1 | - | TRBV5-6 | many | CASSLAVGEQFF | TGTGCCAGCAGCTTGGCGGTCGGTGAGCAGTTCTTC
TRBJ2-5 | TRBD2 | TRBV20-1 | few | CSAVGREETQYF | TGCAGTGCTGTCGGGAGGGAAGAGACCCAGTACTTC
TRBJ2-1 | - | TRBV20-1 | few | CSARVLSSYNEQFF | TGCAGTGCTAGAGTTTTGAGCTCCTACAATGAGCAGTTCTTC
TRBJ2-3 | - | TRBV5-4 | - | CASRGGGPGSTDTQYF | TGTGCCAGCAGGGGAGGGGGGCCAGGTAGCACAGATACGCAGTATTTT
TRBJ2-1 | TRBD1 | TRBV5-1 | many | CASSLDRLNEQFF | TGTGCCAGCAGTCTGGACAGGCTCAATGAGCAGTTCTTC
TRBJ2-7 | TRBD1 | TRBV29-1 | many | CSVEGQGDEQYF | TGCAGCGTTGAAGGGCAGGGGGACGAGCAGTACTTC
TRBJ2-7 | - | TRBV6-2/TRBV6-3 | - | CASSYELGPYEQYF | TGTGCCAGCAGTTACGAACTCGGGCCCTACGAGCAGTACTTC
TRBJ1-3 | - | TRBV28 | few | CASTPGGPLSGNTIYF | TGTGCCAGCACCCCGGGTGGGCCCCTCTCTGGAAACACCATATATTTT
TRBJ2-4 | TRBD2 | TRBV7-9 | - | CASSGLSGSRDIQYF | TGTGCCAGCAGCGGTCTTAGCGGGAGCCGGGACATTCAGTACTTC
TRBJ1-5 | - | TRBV23-1 | - | CASSQCSVEGNQPQHF | TGCGCCAGCAGTCAATGCTCGGTTGAGGGCAATCAGCCCCAGCATTTT
TRBJ1-1 | - | TRBV11-2 | - | CASSLAVAGKAFF | TGTGCCAGCAGCTTGGCGGTGGCGGGTAAAGCTTTCTTT
TRBJ2-2 | TRBD1 | TRBV7-2 | few | CASSKQGGSRTGELFF | TGTGCCAGCAGCAAACAGGGGGGAAGTCGCACCGGGGAGCTGTTTTTT
TRBJ2-2 | TRBD1 | TRBV12-3/TRBV12-4 | - | CASSTRPLQGATGELFF | TGTGCCAGCAGTACCAGACCACTACAGGGGGCAACCGGGGAGCTGTTTTTT
TRBJ2-7 | TRBD2 | TRBV28 | - | CASRQGGGRPHEQYF | TGTGCCAGCAGGCAAGGTGGCGGGAGACCCCACGAGCAGTACTTC
TRBJ1-6 | - | TRBV5-1 | many | CASSFRPKDENNSPLHF | TGCGCCAGCAGCTTCAGACCCAAGGATGAGAATAATTCACCCCTCCACTTT
TRBJ1-4 | - | TRBV6-1 | few | CASSEQPTTNEKLFF | TGTGCCAGCAGTGAACAGCCTACCACTAATGAAAAACTGTTTTTT
TRBJ2-5 | - | TRBV7-3 | - | CASSLQIQETQYF | TGTGCCAGTAGTTTACAGATTCAAGAGACCCAGTACTTC
TRBJ2-1 | TRBD1 | TRBV4-1 | - | CASSQLTGWGDEQFF | TGCGCCAGCAGCCAATTGACAGGGTGGGGCGATGAGCAGTTCTTC
TRBJ2-7 | TRBD2 | TRBV4-3 | many | CASSQPGLAGGAGYEQYF | TGCGCCAGCAGCCAACCGGGACTAGCGGGGGGGGCCGGCTACGAGCAGTACTTC
TRBJ1-3 | TRBD1 | TRBV9 | - | CASSGRDRGNSGNTIYF | TGTGCCAGCAGCGGACGGGACAGGGGTAATTCTGGAAACACCATATATTTT
TRBJ2-7 | TRBD2 | TRBV7-2 | - | CASSWTSAESEQYF | TGTGCCAGCAGTTGGACTAGCGCGGAGAGTGAGCAGTACTTC
TRBJ2-1 | TRBD1 | TRBV7-3 | few | CASSLSRDRGNEQFF | TGTGCCAGCAGCTTATCGCGGGACAGGGGCAATGAGCAGTTCTTC
TRBJ1-3 | - | TRBV5-1 | - | CASSLPTARGGNTIYF | TGCGCCAGCAGCTTGCCGACGGCCCGGGGGGGAAACACCATATATTTT
TRBJ2-1 | - | TRBV6-5 | many | CASSSENEQFF | TGTGCCAGCAGTTCGGAGAATGAGCAGTTCTTC
TRBJ2-1 | - | TRBV7-3 | few | CASSPNSGSSYNEQFF | TGTGCCAGCAGCCCCAATAGCGGCAGCTCCTACAATGAGCAGTTCTTC
TRBJ1-6 | - | TRBV20-1 | few | CSAGQTSNSPLHF | TGCAGTGCTGGACAGACTTCTAATTCACCCCTCCACTTT
TRBJ2-7 | TRBD2 | TRBV4-2 | - | CASSQASGAGAYEQYF | TGTGCCAGCAGCCAAGCTTCAGGAGCGGGAGCCTACGAGCAGTACTTC
TRBJ1-2 | - | TRBV4-3 | many | CASSQEVLETGGYTF | TGCGCCAGCAGCCAAGAAGTGCTAGAGACGGGTGGCTACACCTTC
TRBJ2-7 | TRBD2 | TRBV11-2 | - | CASSSSSGSSEQYF | TGTGCCAGCAGCTCCTCTAGCGGGAGTTCCGAGCAGTACTTC
TRBJ1-2 | - | TRBV30 | many | CAWSVARIYGYTF | TGTGCCTGGAGTGTAGCCCGCATCTATGGCTACACCTTC